The clone carrying this T cell receptor (beta chain) was counted many times. The antigen remains undetermined. Unique molecular identifiers were present on cDNA, and template switching added a universal primer site. Via MiXCR, TCRdb re-called the 5' RACE reads, giving one row per CDR3 protein. Seen here are around 370,000 distinct CDR3 sequences, roughly 9% observed once, and the top ten hold over 7%. The record originates from a study of identical twins. V lost 4 bases to trimming and J lost 6 bases, with 13 bases between them. This CDR3 is built from 14 residues. CDR1 is LGHDT, CDR2 YNNKEL, per germline (reference sequence). Study results and limitations: Models predicted too little out-of-frame TCR alpha sharing in monozygotic twins.

This chain joins TRBV3-1 and TRBJ2-1; D uncertain. Sequences were obtained from naive T cells sorted from blood. The clonotype originates from a woman aged 45-59 years in good health. The CDR3 is CASSLTGSINEQFF. In nucleotides, the CDR3 is TGTGCCAGCAGCCTAACCGGGTCTATCAATGAGCAGTTCTTC.